Listed below are T cell receptor beta chains from one sample, sequenced in a study of neurological immune-mediated disorders. TCRdb reprocessed the 5' RACE reads via MiXCR and lists one record per CDR3 protein. The data hold about 95,000 distinct CDR3 sequences, with 3.5% observed a single time. The sequenced material came from PBMCs. The receptors were sampled from a woman younger than 35 with multiple sclerosis. Each CDR3 is given with its conserved first and last residue. The order of the fields is CDR3 length, J gene, V gene, D gene, clone size, CDR3 DNA, CDR3 protein. The D gene is left open where the match is weak. Size tells how often a clone was seen (once, few, many) or the class of an expanded clone, and some rows leave it out.

11,TRBJ2-5,TRBV30,TRBD1,many,TGTGCCTGGAGTCTGGACAGGCAAAAGTACTTC,CAWSLDRQKYF
14,TRBJ2-7,TRBV6-5,.,many,TGTGCCAGCAGCGATGGCGGGACATCCTACGAGCAGTACTTC,CASSDGGTSYEQYF
14,TRBJ2-3,TRBV20-1,.,many,TGCAGTGCTAGAGGGGGGTGGGGTACAGATACGCAGTATTTT,CSARGGWGTDTQYF
17,TRBJ1-1,TRBV4-2,TRBD1,many,TGTGCCAGCAGCCAAGATCAGTTTAGGGCAGGGGGCACTGAAGCTTTCTTT,CASSQDQFRAGGTEAFF
14,TRBJ1-2,TRBV20-1,.,many,TGCAGTGCTAGAGGGGCAGAGAATGACTATGGCTACACCTTC,CSARGAENDYGYTF
12,TRBJ1-2,TRBV20-1,.,many,TGCAGTGCTAGCACAGGGAGCGATGGCTACACCTTC,CSASTGSDGYTF
15,TRBJ1-5,TRBV20-1,.,.,TGCAGTGCTAGAGATCGTTACAGCCGGAGGGAGCCCCAGCATTTT,CSARDRYSRREPQHF
15,TRBJ2-3,TRBV7-9,.,many,TGTGCCAGCAGCTTAGCGGGCAGGAGCACAGATACGCAGTATTTT,CASSLAGRSTDTQYF
15,TRBJ1-5,TRBV12-3/TRBV12-4,TRBD1,many,TGTGCCAGCAGGCCGGGACAGGGTAGGCTTCAGCCCCAGCATTTT,CASRPGQGRLQPQHF
13,TRBJ2-7,TRBV29-1,.,many,TGCAGCGTTGTCGGGACGGATTCCTACGAGCAGTACTTC,CSVVGTDSYEQYF
13,TRBJ2-5,TRBV11-2,.,many,TGTGCCAGCAGCCCCACAATGCAAGAGACCCAGTACTTC,CASSPTMQETQYF
13,TRBJ1-5,TRBV20-1,.,many,TGCAGTGCCCAGACGGGGGTTAATCAGCCCCAGCATTTT,CSAQTGVNQPQHF
16,TRBJ2-7,TRBV28,.,many,TGTGCCAGCAGTTCCCCCACAGGGCACACTATCTACGAGCAGTACTTC,CASSSPTGHTIYEQYF
13,TRBJ2-2,TRBV29-1,TRBD1,many,TGCACTGCTGGACAGGCCAACACCGGGGAGCTGTTTTTT,CTAGQANTGELFF
19,TRBJ2-5,TRBV10-3,TRBD2,many,TGTGCCATCAGTGAGTCGACCTCGGGAGCGGGGCCGTCGGCTGGGACCCAGTACTTC,CAISESTSGAGPSAGTQYF
14,TRBJ2-5,TRBV7-2,.,many,TGTGCCAGCAGCCCAAGGACTTACCAAGAGACCCAGTACTTC,CASSPRTYQETQYF
17,TRBJ2-3,TRBV20-1,TRBD2,many,TGCAGTGCCCCTAAGGGGCCTAGCGGGAGGGCGTCAGATACGCAGTATTTT,CSAPKGPSGRASDTQYF
13,TRBJ2-1,TRBV5-6,.,many,TGTGCCAGCAGCAGAGAGAGGAGGAATGAGCAGTTCTTC,CASSRERRNEQFF
16,TRBJ1-6,TRBV20-1,.,many,TGCAGTGCTAGAGATGCGGGAACAGCAGCAAATTCACCCCTCCACTTT,CSARDAGTAANSPLHF
11,TRBJ2-7,TRBV29-1,.,once,TGCAGCGTTGCGGTCTACGACGAGCAGTACTTC,CSVAVYDEQYF
14,TRBJ2-7,TRBV20-1,TRBD1,many,TGCAGTGCTATGAGTGACAGGGGCTCCTACGAGCAGTACTTC,CSAMSDRGSYEQYF
15,TRBJ2-7,TRBV11-2,.,few,TGTGCCAGCAGCTTCATCGGTACCTACTCCTACGAGCAGTACTTC,CASSFIGTYSYEQYF
14,TRBJ2-5,TRBV5-1,.,many,TGCGCCAGCAGCTTGGGGACAGTCGGCGAGACCCAGTACTTC,CASSLGTVGETQYF
14,TRBJ1-5,TRBV27,.,many,TGTGCCAGCAGTTTAAATGACCCGAGGGAGCCCCAGCATTTT,CASSLNDPREPQHF
12,TRBJ2-1,TRBV28,.,many,TGTGCCACCCAAGTGGATGCGGCTGAGCAGTTCTTC,CATQVDAAEQFF
16,TRBJ2-7,TRBV20-1,TRBD2,many,TGCAGTGCCGACCACCGGACTAGCGGGAGCACATACGAGCAGTACTTC,CSADHRTSGSTYEQYF
15,TRBJ2-5,TRBV11-2,.,many,TGTGCCAGCAGCTTAAGGACTACCCCGGGGGAGACCCAGTACTTC,CASSLRTTPGETQYF
14,TRBJ1-2,TRBV27,.,many,TGTGCCAGTGCCCTTGGAGGCGCGTCCCATGGCTACACCTTC,CASALGGASHGYTF
13,TRBJ1-2,TRBV5-1,.,many,TGCGCCAGCAGCCCCCCGACAGGCTATGGCTACACCTTC,CASSPPTGYGYTF
16,TRBJ2-1,TRBV4-2,TRBD2,many,TGTGCCAGCAGCCAAGATAGGGCTAGCGGGAGTGATGAGCAGTTCTTC,CASSQDRASGSDEQFF